Presented here are 31 T cell receptor beta chains from one specimen sequenced in a study of blood T cell repertoires in COVID-19. Profiled with immunoSEQ multiplex PCR; TCRdb holds only in-frame clones, not every one. This repertoire shows 45,000 to 55,000 clones, about 82% found once; its top ten account for approximately 23%. The sequencing input was peripheral blood. The receptors here all came from an elderly woman with acute or convalescent COVID-19.

The chain combines TRBV11-3 with TRBJ2-5; the D is unclear. Between the trimmed V and J ends, which lost 2 bases and 2 bases, there was a span of 18 bases. This CDR3 spans 17 amino acids. In germline, CDR1 is SGHNT, CDR2 YENEEA. The CDR3 region has the DNA TGTGCCAGCAGCTTACGCGCAGGATCGCTTACACAAGAGACCCAGTACTTC. Translating gives CASSLRAGSLTQETQYF.

This chain joins TRBV23-1 and TRBJ2-7, with D tentatively TRBD2 (6 bases). TRBV23-1 is placed among ORFs of uncertain function. Trimming took off 1 base at V and 7 bases at J, with 17 bases between the two ends. CDR3 size: 15 residues. CDR3 loop: CASSQLDYPSWEQYV. As DNA, the CDR3 is TGCGCCAGCAGTCAATTGGACTACCCGTCTTGGGAGCAGTACGTC.

The rearrangement uses TRBV3-1 (or the pseudogene TRBV3-2) and TRBJ1-3; perhaps TRBD1 as D (6 bases). CDR1 LGHDT and CDR2 YNNKEL come from the germline V gene (reference sequence). This CDR3 is 15 amino acids long. Trimming left V 4 bases short and J 2 bases short, with 12 bases between. The CDR3 protein is CASSPTGIAGNTIYF. The CDR3 coding sequence is TGTGCCAGCAGCCCTACAGGGATCGCTGGAAACACCATATATTTT.

The chain has TRBV9 and TRBJ2-3; D uncertain. Germline values: CDR1 SGDLS, CDR2 YYNGEE. This CDR3 region has 12 residues. Deletions cut 1 base from V and 6 bases from J, with 6 bases between. CDR3 in amino acids: CASSVREDTQYF. In nucleotides, the CDR3 is TGTGCCAGCAGCGTACGTGAGGATACGCAGTATTTT.

The chain is built from TRBV13 and TRBJ2-7; 9 nucleotides line up with TRBD1. The CDR3 length is 14 residues. Looked up from germline, CDR1 is PRHDT and CDR2 is FYEKMQ (reference sequence). The CDR3 sequence is CASSRGQGSSEQYV. For the CDR3, the DNA is TGTGCCAGCAGCCGAGGACAGGGGTCCTCCGAGCAGTACGTC.

This clone was counted a single time. The J gene is TRBJ2-6, the V gene TRBV3-1 (or the pseudogene TRBV3-2); D unclear. Trimming stripped 2 bases from V and 0 bases from J, with 5 bases between. Per the germline V gene, CDR1 is LGHDT and CDR2 is YNNKEL (reference sequence). The CDR3 has 15 residues. In DNA form, the CDR3 reads TGTGCCAGCAGCCAACCGTACTCTGGGGCCAACGTCCTGACTTTC. Translating gives CASSQPYSGANVLTF.

This clone has just a few counts. The chain recombines TRBV19 with TRBJ1-5; the match to TRBD1 covers 7 bases. The CDR3 loop spans 15 amino acids. The germline CDR1 and CDR2 sequences are LNHDA and SQIVND (reference sequence). V gave up 3 bases and J gave up 6 bases; unmatched junction bases: 8. The CDR3 nucleotides are TGTGCCAGTAGTATCGCAGGGGGTAGGGGTCAGCCCCAGCATTTT. Protein product: CASSIAGGRGQPQHF.

This clone was seen a few times. The chain joins TRBV4-2 to TRBJ2-3, with TRBD2 identical over 11 bases. The CDR3 covers 16 residues. Germline V gene sequence: CDR1 LGHNA, CDR2 YNFKEQ. Trimming cost V 1 base and J 3 bases; bases outside gene matches: 3. The CDR3 protein is CASSQGSGGVTDTQYF. The DNA of the CDR3 is TGTGCCAGCAGCCAAGGTAGCGGGGGGGTGACAGATACGCAGTATTTT.

The rearrangement uses TRBV27 and TRBJ1-1, with D possibly TRBD1 on 6 matching bases. CDR1 and CDR2 (germline): MNHEY, SMNVEV (reference sequence). This CDR3 has 15 amino acids. Deletions cut 3 bases from V and 8 bases from J, with 19 bases between. The CDR3: CASSFGAQGRGEAFF. The CDR3 DNA sequence: TGTGCCAGCAGTTTTGGGGCCCAGGGGCGGGGGGAAGCTTTCTTT.

This sequence joins TRBV30 and TRBJ2-7; 7 bases align to TRBD1. Germline assignment: CDR1 GTSNPN and CDR2 SVGIG (reference sequence). The J segment lost 3 bases and the V segment lost 1 base, leaving 0 bases of the junction unmatched. The CDR3 covers 12 residues. Here the CDR3 reads CAWSAGGYEQYF. CDR3 coding DNA: TGTGCCTGGAGTGCAGGGGGCTACGAGCAGTACTTC.

The chain joins TRBV19 to TRBJ2-7, with 14 bases fitting TRBD2. CDR1 and CDR2 from the germline V gene are LNHDA and SQIVND (reference sequence). V shed 6 bases and J 6 bases; nucleotides not matched to a gene: 4. The CDR3 length is 14 residues. The CDR3 nucleotides are TGTGCCAGTAGCCCAGGGACTAGCGGGGGCGAGCAGTACGTC. Translated, it gives CASSPGTSGGEQYV.

The CDR3 loop is CASSGLGGQPQHF. For the CDR3, the DNA is TGCGCCAGCAGTGGACTTGGGGGCCAGCCCCAGCATTTT. The rearrangement joins TRBV10-1 to TRBJ1-5; D is perhaps TRBD1 (6 bases). Germline CDR1 WNHNN, CDR2 SYGVQD (reference sequence). CDR3 length: 13 residues. V dropped 4 bases and J dropped 7 bases, with 11 bases sitting between them.

The chain has TRBV5-1 and TRBJ2-1, with a tentative D call TRBD2 (7 bases). The V end was cut by 0 bases, the J end by 2 bases, with 12 bases between. The CDR3 loop spans 16 amino acids. Germline CDR1 SGHRS, CDR2 YFSETQ. The CDR3 loop is CASSLVGGGPYNEQFF. The DNA of the CDR3 is TGCGCCAGCAGCTTGGTAGGGGGAGGGCCCTACAATGAGCAGTTCTTC. The full variable domain, rest sourced from reference TRBV5-1 and TRBJ2-1, is KAGVTQTPRYLIKTRGQQVTLSCSPISGHRSVSWYQQTPGQGLQFLFEYFSETQRNKGNFPGRFSGRQFSNSRSEMNVSTLELGDSALYLCASSLVGGGPYNEQFFGPGTRLTVL.

The sample holds a few counts of this clone. V gene TRBV28 combines with J gene TRBJ2-1; D gene uncertain. V was cut by 5 bases and J by 13 bases, with 15 bases left in between. Germline-derived CDR1 and CDR2 are MDHEN and SYDVKM. This CDR3 has 12 residues. Here the CDR3 reads CASSLNRLDQFF. As DNA, the CDR3 is TGTGCCAGCAGTCTTAACCGCCTAGATCAGTTCTTC.

The chain employs TRBV27 and TRBJ1-2; tentative D call: TRBD1 (6 bases). Germline CDR1 and CDR2: MNHEY and SMNVEV (reference sequence). There are 13 residues in the CDR3. V lost 4 bases and J 4 bases, leaving 10 bases between the germline ends. This chain's CDR3 is CASSSGVFYGYTF. DNA for the CDR3: TGTGCCAGCAGTTCAGGGGTCTTCTATGGCTACACCTTC.

J is TRBJ2-4 and V is TRBV12-5; D is perhaps TRBD2 (6 bases). The CDR3 is 14 residues long. CDR1 LGHNT and CDR2 FRNRAP come from the germline V gene. V was shortened by 7 bases and J by 2 bases, with 12 bases between the two germline ends. CDR3 nucleotides: TGTGCTAGTGACAGAGGAGGGACCAAAAACATTCAGTACTTC. It translates to CASDRGGTKNIQYF.

Note on this clone: The sample holds other DNA sequences that translate to the same CDR3. V and J are TRBV19 and TRBJ1-1; 7 bases match TRBD1. The J segment lost 5 bases and the V segment lost 5 bases, leaving 5 bases of the junction unmatched. The CDR3 has 13 amino acids. In germline, CDR1 is LNHDA, CDR2 SQIVND (reference sequence). The CDR3 nucleotides read TGTGCCAGTAGTGCGGACAGGTCAACTGAAGCTTTCTTT. Translating it yields CASSADRSTEAFF. The full variable domain, with the rest looked up from reference TRBV19 and TRBJ1-1, is DGGITQSPKYLFRKEGQNVTLSCEQNLNHDAMYWYRQDPGQGLRLIYYSQIVNDFQKGDIAEGYSVSREKKESFPLTVTSAQKNPTAFYLCASSADRSTEAFFGQGTRLTVV.

Here the CDR3 DNA reads TGTGCCATCAGCGACCCCGGACAGGGCAGGACTGAAGCTTTCTTT. Translation gives CAISDPGQGRTEAFF. The rearrangement joins TRBV10-3 to TRBJ1-1; 8 positions match TRBD1. V was clipped by 6 bases and J by 5 bases; unmatched bases: 11. There are 15 residues in the CDR3. CDR1 ENHRY and CDR2 SYGVKD come from the germline V gene.

J is TRBJ2-3 and V is TRBV29-1; D is undetermined. This CDR3 comprises 12 residues. The V gene's germline CDR1 is SQVTM and CDR2 ANQGSEA. Trimming pared 3 bases from V and 4 bases from J, leaving 8 bases between. Here the CDR3 reads CSVDSGPDTQYF. The CDR3 region has the DNA TGCAGCGTTGACAGTGGCCCAGATACGCAGTATTTT.

Written as DNA, the CDR3 is TGCGCCAGCAGTAGAGGGGAGGGTGAAAAACTGTTTTTT. Translating gives CASSRGEGEKLFF. J is TRBJ1-4 and V is TRBV5-1, with D perhaps TRBD1 (5 bases). This CDR3 has 13 residues. V was trimmed by 5 bases and J by 7 bases, leaving 12 bases between them. The germline V gene has CDR1 SGHRS and CDR2 YFSETQ.

This clone occurred a few times. The chain links TRBV20-1 to TRBJ2-7; 8 positions agree with TRBD1. The CDR3 covers 11 residues. Germline values: CDR1 DFQATT, CDR2 SNEGSKA (reference sequence). The V and J ends lost 6 bases and 3 bases, in that order; junction bases with no gene match: 1. In nucleotides, the CDR3 is TGCAGTGCCAGGGGGCGCTACGAGCAGTACGTC. It encodes CSARGRYEQYV.

V gene TRBV15 combines with J gene TRBJ2-7; TRBD2 aligns across 8 bases. This CDR3 contains 14 residues. V gave up 1 base and J gave up 6 bases; unmatched junction bases: 5. From germline, CDR1 is LNHNV and CDR2 YYDKDF (reference sequence). The CDR3 DNA reads TGTGCCACCAGCAGAGTAGCGGGGCAGGGCGAGCAGTACTTC. Encoded protein: CATSRVAGQGEQYF.

The J gene is TRBJ1-6, the V gene TRBV9, with 7 bases that match TRBD1. The CDR3 is made up of 15 amino acids. Germline CDR1 and CDR2: SGDLS and YYNGEE. The J segment lost 7 bases and the V segment lost 0 bases, leaving 4 bases of the junction unmatched. This chain's CDR3 is CASSVAGTANSPLHF. The CDR3 DNA reads TGTGCCAGCAGCGTAGCTGGGACAGCAAATTCACCCCTCCACTTT.

This chain links TRBV12-5 with TRBJ1-2; D uncertain. Trimming stripped 0 bases from V and 4 bases from J, with 15 bases between. The V gene's germline CDR1 is LGHNT and CDR2 FRNRAP. The CDR3 sequence is 16 residues long. The CDR3 nucleotides read TGTGCTAGTGGTTTGGTAGAGGGAGGGAGCCTCTATGGCTACACCTTC. Translating gives CASGLVEGGSLYGYTF.

V gene TRBV2 combines with J gene TRBJ1-3; 8 nucleotides agree with TRBD1. Germline assignment: CDR1 SNHLY and CDR2 FYNNEI. The CDR3 sequence is 15 residues long. The ends lost 5 bases at V and 3 bases at J; junction bases unmatched: 6. CDR3: CASSLQGAGGNTIYF. CDR3 nucleotides: TGTGCCAGCAGTCTCCAGGGGGCCGGTGGAAACACCATATATTTT.

This chain uses TRBV6-2 or TRBV6-3 with TRBJ2-7; no definite D call. This CDR3 spans 16 amino acids. Between the trimmed V and J ends, which lost 2 bases and 0 bases, there was a span of 14 bases. CDR1 is MNHEY and CDR2 is SVGEGT in the germline V gene. This CDR3 is CASSYRLKESSYEQYF. CDR3 DNA: TGTGCCAGCAGTTACCGCTTAAAGGAGAGCTCCTACGAGCAGTACTTC.

This sequence joins TRBV15 and TRBJ2-7; 8 bases match TRBD2. The V gene end was trimmed by 0 bases and the J gene end by 3 bases; junction bases not matched to a gene: 7. This CDR3 region has 16 residues. Germline loops: CDR1 LNHNV, CDR2 YYDKDF (reference sequence). DNA for the CDR3: TGTGCCACCAGCAGAGATGCTCCGGGACTAGTCTACGAGCAGTACTTC. Translating it yields CATSRDAPGLVYEQYF.

V gene TRBV7-9 combines with J gene TRBJ1-4; D is perhaps TRBD1 (5 bases). The CDR3 consists of 12 residues. Germline V gene lookup returns CDR1 SEHNR and CDR2 FQNEAQ (reference sequence). V lost 5 bases to trimming and J lost 10 bases, with 11 bases between them. The CDR3 reads CASSPLTGKLFF. The DNA for the CDR3 is TGTGCCAGCAGCCCCCTAACAGGAAAACTGTTTTTT.

The chain employs TRBV5-4 and TRBJ1-6; 9 bases are a match to TRBD1. Germline CDR1 SGHNT, CDR2 YYREEE (reference sequence). The CDR3 spans 15 residues. Losses at the gene ends were 1 base for V and 10 bases for J; bases not matched to a gene: 6. DNA for the CDR3: TGTGCCAGCAGCTTGATGGGACAGGGTCTATCACCCCTCCACTTT. It is translated as CASSLMGQGLSPLHF.

This clone was seen a single time. V gene TRBV10-3 combines with J gene TRBJ1-5; D call uncertain. Trimming took off 0 bases at V and 3 bases at J, with 9 bases between the two ends. Germline assignment: CDR1 ENHRY and CDR2 SYGVKD. The CDR3 spans 15 residues. As DNA, the CDR3 is TGTGCCATCAGTGAGTCGAGGCAGTCCAATCAGCCCCAGCATTTT. This sequence encodes CAISESRQSNQPQHF.

Concerning this clone itself: This specimen includes other DNA sequences encoding the same CDR3. CDR3 nucleotide sequence: TGTGCCAGCTCACCAGGTACAGATTATGGCTACACCTTC. This encodes CASSPGTDYGYTF. The chain carries TRBV18 and TRBJ1-2; D is ambiguous. The CDR3 length is 13 residues. Trimming stripped 2 bases from V and 5 bases from J, with 9 bases between. Germline CDR1 KGHSH, CDR2 LQKENI.